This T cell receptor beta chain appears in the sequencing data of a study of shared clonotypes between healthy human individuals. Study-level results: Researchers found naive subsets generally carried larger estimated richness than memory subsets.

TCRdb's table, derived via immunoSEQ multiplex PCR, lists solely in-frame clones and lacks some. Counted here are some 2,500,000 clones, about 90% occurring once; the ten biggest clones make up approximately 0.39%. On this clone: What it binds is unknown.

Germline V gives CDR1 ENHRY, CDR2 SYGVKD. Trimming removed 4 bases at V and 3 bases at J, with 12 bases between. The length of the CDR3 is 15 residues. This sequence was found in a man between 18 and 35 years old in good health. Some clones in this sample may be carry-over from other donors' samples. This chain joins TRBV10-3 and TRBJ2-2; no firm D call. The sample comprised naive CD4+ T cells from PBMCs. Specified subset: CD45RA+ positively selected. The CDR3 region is CAISGSTADTGELFF. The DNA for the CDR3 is TGTGCCATCAGTGGATCGACTGCGGACACCGGGGAGCTGTTTTTT.